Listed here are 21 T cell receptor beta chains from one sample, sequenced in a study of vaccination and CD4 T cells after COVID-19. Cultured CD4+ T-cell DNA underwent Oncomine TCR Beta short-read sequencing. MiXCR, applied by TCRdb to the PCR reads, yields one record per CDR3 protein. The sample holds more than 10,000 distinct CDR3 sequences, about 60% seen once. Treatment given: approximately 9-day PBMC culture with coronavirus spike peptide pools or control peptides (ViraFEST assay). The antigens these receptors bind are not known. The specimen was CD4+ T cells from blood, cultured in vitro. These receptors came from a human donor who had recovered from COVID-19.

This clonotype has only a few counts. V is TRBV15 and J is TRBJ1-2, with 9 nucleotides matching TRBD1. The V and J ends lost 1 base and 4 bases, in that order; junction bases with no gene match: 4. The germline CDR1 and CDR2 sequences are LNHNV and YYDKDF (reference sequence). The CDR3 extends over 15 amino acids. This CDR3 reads CATSRVLTGGYGYTF. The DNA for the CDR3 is TGTGCCACCAGCAGAGTCTTGACAGGGGGCTATGGCTACACCTTC.

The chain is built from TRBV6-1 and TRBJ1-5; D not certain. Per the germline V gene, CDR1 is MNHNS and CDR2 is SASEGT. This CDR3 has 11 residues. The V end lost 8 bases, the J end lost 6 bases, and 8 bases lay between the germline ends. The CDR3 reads CASGRGQPQHF. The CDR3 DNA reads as TGTGCCAGCGGCCGGGGTCAGCCCCAGCATTTT.

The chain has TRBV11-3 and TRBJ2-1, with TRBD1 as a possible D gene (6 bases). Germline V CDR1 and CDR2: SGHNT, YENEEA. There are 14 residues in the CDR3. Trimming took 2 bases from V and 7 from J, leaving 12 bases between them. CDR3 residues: CASSLMGAENEQFF. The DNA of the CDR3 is TGTGCCAGCAGCTTAATGGGGGCCGAAAATGAGCAGTTCTTC.

CDR3 bases: TGTGCCAGCAGCGCCGGGCGGGTTCCTCAGATCGGCACCGGGGAGCTGTTTTTT. This encodes CASSAGRVPQIGTGELFF. The chain couples TRBV7-8 to TRBJ2-2, with D maybe TRBD2 (5 bases). The CDR3 contains 18 residues. Germline CDR1 reads SGHVS; CDR2 reads FQNEAQ. The V gene lost 5 bases and the J gene lost 4 bases, with 23 bases spanning the gap.

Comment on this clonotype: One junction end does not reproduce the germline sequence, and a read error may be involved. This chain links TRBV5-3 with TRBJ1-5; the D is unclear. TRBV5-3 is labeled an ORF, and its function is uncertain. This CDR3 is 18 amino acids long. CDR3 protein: CASSYERSEGRGNQPQHF. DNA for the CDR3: TGTGCCAGCAGCTACGAACGGAGTGAGGGAAGGGGCAATCAGCCCCAGCATTTT.

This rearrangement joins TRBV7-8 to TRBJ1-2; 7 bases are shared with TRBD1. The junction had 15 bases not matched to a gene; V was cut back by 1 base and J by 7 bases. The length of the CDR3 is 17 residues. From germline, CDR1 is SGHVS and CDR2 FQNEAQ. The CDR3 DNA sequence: TGTGCCAGCAGCTTAGAAAGTCCCAGGAGTCCAGGGGGTGGCTACACCTTC. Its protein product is CASSLESPRSPGGGYTF.

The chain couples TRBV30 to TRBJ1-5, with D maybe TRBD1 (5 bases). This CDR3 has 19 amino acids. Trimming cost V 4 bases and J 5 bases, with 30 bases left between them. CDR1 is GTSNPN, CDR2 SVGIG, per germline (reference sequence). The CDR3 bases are TGTGCCTGGAAACGGTTTGCCTCGCAGGGAATTGAGGGATATCAGCCCCAGCATTTT. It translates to CAWKRFASQGIEGYQPQHF. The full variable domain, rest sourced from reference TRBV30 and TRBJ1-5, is SQTIHQWPATLVQPVGSPLSLECTVEGTSNPNLYWYRQAAGRGLQLLFYSVGIGQISSEVPQNLSASRPQDRQFILSSKKLLLSDSGFYLCAWKRFASQGIEGYQPQHFGDGTRLSIL.

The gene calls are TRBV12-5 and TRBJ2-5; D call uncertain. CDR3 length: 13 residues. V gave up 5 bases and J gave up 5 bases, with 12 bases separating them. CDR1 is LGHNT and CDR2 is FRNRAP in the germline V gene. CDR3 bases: TGTGCTAGTGGTCCCGAAGCACGGGAGACCCAGTACTTC. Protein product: CASGPEARETQYF.

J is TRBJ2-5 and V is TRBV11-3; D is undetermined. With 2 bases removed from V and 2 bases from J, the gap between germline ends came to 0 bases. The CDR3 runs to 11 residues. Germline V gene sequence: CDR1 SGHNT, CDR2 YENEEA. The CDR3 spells CASSLQETQYF. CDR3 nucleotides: TGTGCCAGCAGCTTACAAGAGACCCAGTACTTC.

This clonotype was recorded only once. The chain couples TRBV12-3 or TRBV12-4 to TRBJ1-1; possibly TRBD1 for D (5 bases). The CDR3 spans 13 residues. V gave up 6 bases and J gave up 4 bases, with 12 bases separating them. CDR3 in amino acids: CASSLSRGTEAFF. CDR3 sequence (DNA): TGTGCCAGCAGCCTAAGTAGGGGCACTGAAGCTTTCTTT.

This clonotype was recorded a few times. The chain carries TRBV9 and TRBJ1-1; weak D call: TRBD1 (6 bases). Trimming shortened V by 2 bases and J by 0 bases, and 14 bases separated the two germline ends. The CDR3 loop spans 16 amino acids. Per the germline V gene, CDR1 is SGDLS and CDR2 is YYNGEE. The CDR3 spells CASSVRGGSLNTEAFF. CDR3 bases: TGTGCCAGCAGCGTGAGGGGGGGATCCCTGAACACTGAAGCTTTCTTT.

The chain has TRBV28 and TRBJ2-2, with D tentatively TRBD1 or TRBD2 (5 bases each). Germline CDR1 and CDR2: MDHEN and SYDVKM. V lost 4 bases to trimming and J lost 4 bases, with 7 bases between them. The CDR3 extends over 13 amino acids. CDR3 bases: TGTGCCAGCAGTTCGGGACCCACCGGGGAGCTGTTTTTT. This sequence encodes CASSSGPTGELFF. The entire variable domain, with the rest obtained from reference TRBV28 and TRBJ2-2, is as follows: DVKVTQSSRYLVKRTGEKVFLECVQDMDHENMFWYRQDPGLGLRLIYFSYDVKMKEKGDIPEGYSVSREKKERFSLILESASTNQTSMYLCASSSGPTGELFFGEGSRLTVL.

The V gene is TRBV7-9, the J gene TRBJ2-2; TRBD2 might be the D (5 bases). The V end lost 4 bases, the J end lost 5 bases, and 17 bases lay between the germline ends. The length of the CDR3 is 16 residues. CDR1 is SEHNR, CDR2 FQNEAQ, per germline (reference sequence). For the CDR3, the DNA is TGTGCCAGCAGCTCCTATCCCCCCCCGGGGACCGGGGAGCTGTTTTTT. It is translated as CASSSYPPPGTGELFF.

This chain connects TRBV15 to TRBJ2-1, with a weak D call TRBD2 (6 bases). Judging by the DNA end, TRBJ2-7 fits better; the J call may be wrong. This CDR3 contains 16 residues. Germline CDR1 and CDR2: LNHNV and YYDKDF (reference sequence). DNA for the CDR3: TGTGCCACCAGCGAGGTGGCGGGGATGCGATCCTACGAGCAGTACTTC. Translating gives CATSEVAGMRSYEQYF.

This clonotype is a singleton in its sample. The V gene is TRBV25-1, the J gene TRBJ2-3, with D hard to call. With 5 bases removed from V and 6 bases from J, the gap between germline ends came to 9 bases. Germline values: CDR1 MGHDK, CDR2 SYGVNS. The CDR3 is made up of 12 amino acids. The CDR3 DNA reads TGTGCCAGCAGTTCGCTTAGGGATACGCAGTATTTT. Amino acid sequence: CASSSLRDTQYF.

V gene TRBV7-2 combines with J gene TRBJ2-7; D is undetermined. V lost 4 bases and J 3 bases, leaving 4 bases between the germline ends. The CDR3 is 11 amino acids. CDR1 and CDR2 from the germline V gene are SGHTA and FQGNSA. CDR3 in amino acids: CASSSYYEQYF. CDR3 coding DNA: TGTGCCAGCAGCTCCTACTACGAGCAGTACTTC.

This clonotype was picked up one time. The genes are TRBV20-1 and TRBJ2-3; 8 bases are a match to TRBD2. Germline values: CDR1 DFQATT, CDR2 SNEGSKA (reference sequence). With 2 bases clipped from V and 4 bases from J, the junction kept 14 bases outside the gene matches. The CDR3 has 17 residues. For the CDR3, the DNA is TGCAGTGCTAGATCCCCGATGAGCGGGGGATCGGCAGATACGCAGTATTTT. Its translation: CSARSPMSGGSADTQYF.

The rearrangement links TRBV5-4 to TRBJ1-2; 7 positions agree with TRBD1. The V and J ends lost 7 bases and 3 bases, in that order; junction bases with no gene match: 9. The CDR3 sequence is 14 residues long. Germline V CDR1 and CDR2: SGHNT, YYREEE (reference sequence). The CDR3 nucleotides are TGTGCCAGCGCAGGGGGTAGCTCCTACTATGGCTACACCTTC. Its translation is CASAGGSSYYGYTF.

The CDR3 sequence: CASSLAGSVYGYTF. CDR3 DNA: TGTGCCAGCAGCTTGGCGGGCAGTGTCTATGGCTACACCTTC. The rearrangement links TRBV7-9 to TRBJ1-2; unclear D gene. Germline V gene lookup returns CDR1 SEHNR and CDR2 FQNEAQ (reference sequence). The V end was cut by 3 bases, the J end by 4 bases, with 12 bases between. CDR3 size: 14 residues. Drawing the rest from reference TRBV7-9 and TRBJ1-2, the complete variable domain is DTGVSQNPRHKITKRGQNVTFRCDPISEHNRLYWYRQTLGQGPEFLTYFQNEAQLEKSRLLSDRFSAERPKGSFSTLEIQRTEQGDSAMYLCASSLAGSVYGYTFGSGTRLTVV.

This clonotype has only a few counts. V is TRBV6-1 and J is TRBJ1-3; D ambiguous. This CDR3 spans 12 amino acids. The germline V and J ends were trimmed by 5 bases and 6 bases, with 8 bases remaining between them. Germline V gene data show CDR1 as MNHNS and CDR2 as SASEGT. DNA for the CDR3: TGTGCCAGCAGTCCACGCGAAAACACCATATATTTT. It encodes CASSPRENTIYF.

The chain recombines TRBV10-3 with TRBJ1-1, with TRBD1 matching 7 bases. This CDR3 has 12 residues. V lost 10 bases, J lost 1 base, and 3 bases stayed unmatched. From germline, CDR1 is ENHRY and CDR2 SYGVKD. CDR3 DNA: TGTGCCACCTGGACAGGGAACACTGAAGCTTTCTTT. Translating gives CATWTGNTEAFF.